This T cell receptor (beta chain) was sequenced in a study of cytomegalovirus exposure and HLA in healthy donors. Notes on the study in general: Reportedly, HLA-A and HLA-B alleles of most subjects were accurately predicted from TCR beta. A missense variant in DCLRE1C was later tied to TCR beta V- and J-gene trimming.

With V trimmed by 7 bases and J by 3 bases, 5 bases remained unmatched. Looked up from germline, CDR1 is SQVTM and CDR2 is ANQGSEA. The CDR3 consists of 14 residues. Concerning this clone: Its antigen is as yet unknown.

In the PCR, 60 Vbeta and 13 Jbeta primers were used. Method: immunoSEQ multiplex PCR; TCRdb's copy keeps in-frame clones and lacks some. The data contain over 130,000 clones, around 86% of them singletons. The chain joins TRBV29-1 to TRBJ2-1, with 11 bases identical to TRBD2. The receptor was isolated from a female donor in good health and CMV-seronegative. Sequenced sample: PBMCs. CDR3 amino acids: CSARGLADYNEQFF. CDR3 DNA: TGCAGCGCTAGGGGACTAGCGGACTACAATGAGCAGTTCTTC.